The T cell receptor (beta chain) under discussion was sequenced for a study of blood T cell repertoires in COVID-19. Authors' data handling: Estimation of nucleated cell counts was performed using reference gene primer amplification. Sequencing was performed with immunoSEQ multiplex PCR; in TCRdb, only in-frame clones are kept and a portion is missing. D and trimming come from the DNA, and the V and J calls and clone size come from that table. The data show 360,000 or so clones, 89% seen once. Trimming cost V 6 bases and J 6 bases, with 15 bases left between them. Looked up from germline, CDR1 is SQVTM and CDR2 is ANQGSEA. The CDR3 covers 12 residues.

V gene TRBV29-1 combines with J gene TRBJ2-7; D possibly corresponds to TRBD2 (6 bases). This TCR came from a woman in her 30s who had recovered from COVID-19. Sequenced material: PBMCs or T cells enriched from blood (not recorded which). The CDR3 nucleotides are TGCAGCGTCGGTCTAGGAGGGATCGAGCAGTACTTC. Protein: CSVGLGGIEQYF.